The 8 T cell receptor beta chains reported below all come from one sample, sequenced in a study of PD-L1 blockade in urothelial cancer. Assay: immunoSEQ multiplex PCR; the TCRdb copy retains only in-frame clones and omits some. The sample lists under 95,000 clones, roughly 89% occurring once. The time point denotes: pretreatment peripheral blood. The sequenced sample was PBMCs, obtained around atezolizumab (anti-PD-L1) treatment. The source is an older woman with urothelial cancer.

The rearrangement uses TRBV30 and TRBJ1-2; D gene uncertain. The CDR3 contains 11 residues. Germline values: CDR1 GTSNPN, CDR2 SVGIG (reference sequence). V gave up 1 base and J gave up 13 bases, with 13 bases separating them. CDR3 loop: CAWSGTGGLTF. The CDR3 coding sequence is TGTGCCTGGAGTGGGACTGGCGGTCTCACCTTC.

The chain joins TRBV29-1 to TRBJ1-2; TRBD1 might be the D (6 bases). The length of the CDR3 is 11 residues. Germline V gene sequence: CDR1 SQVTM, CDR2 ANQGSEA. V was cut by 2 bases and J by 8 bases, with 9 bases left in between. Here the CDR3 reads CSVESRGGYTF. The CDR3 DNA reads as TGCAGCGTTGAATCCAGGGGAGGCTACACCTTC.

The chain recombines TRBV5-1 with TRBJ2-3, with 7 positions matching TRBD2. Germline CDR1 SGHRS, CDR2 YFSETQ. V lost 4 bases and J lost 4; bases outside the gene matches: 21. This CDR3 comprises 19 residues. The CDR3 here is CASSPVPAPPGGIPDTQYF. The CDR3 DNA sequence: TGCGCCAGCAGCCCAGTGCCCGCTCCTCCGGGGGGTATCCCAGATACGCAGTATTTT. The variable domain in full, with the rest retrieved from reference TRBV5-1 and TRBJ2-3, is KAGVTQTPRYLIKTRGQQVTLSCSPISGHRSVSWYQQTPGQGLQFLFEYFSETQRNKGNFPGRFSGRQFSNSRSEMNVSTLELGDSALYLCASSPVPAPPGGIPDTQYFGPGTRLTVL.

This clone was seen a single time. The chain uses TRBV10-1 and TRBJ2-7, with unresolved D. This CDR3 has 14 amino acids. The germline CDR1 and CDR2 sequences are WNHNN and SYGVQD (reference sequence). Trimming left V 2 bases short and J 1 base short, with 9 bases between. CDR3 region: CASSEVRFSYEQYF. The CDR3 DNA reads TGCGCCAGCAGTGAGGTTCGGTTTTCCTACGAGCAGTACTTC.

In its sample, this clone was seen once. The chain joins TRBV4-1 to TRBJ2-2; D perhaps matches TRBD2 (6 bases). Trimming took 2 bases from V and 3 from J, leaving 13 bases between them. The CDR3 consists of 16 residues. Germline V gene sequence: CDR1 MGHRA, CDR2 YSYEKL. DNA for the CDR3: TGCGCCAGCAGCCAACTTGCGGGAAGGGACACCGGGGAGCTGTTTTTT. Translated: CASSQLAGRDTGELFF.

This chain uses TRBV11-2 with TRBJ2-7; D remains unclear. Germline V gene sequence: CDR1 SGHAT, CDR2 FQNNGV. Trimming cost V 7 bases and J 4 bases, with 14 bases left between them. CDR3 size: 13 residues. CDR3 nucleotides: TGTGCCAGCAAGTTCTCAGGCACTTACGAGCAGTACTTC. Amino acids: CASKFSGTYEQYF.

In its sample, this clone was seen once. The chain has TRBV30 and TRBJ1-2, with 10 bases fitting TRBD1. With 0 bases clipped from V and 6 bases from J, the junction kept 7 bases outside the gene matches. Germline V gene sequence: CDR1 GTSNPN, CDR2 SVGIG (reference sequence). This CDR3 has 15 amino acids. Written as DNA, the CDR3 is TGTGCCTGGAGTGTCTCTCCGGACAGGGGGGATGGCTACACCTTC. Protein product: CAWSVSPDRGDGYTF. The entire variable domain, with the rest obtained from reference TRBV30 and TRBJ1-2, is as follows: SQTIHQWPATLVQPVGSPLSLECTVEGTSNPNLYWYRQAAGRGLQLLFYSVGIGQISSEVPQNLSASRPQDRQFILSSKKLLLSDSGFYLCAWSVSPDRGDGYTFGSGTRLTVV.

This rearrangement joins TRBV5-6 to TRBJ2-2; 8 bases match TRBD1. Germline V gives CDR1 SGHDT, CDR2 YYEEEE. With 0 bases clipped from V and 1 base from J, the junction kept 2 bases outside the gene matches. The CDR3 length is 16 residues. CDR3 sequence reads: CASSLGDRLNTGELFF. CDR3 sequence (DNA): TGTGCCAGCAGCTTGGGGGACAGGCTGAACACCGGGGAGCTGTTTTTT.